These 17 T cell receptor beta chains were sequenced from one sample in a study of T cell responses to AZD1222 COVID-19 vaccine. Produced via immunoSEQ multiplex PCR; TCRdb's table is partial and in-frame only. The repertoire holds over 150,000 clones, with around 90% as singletons. Sequenced here: peripheral blood, sampled on day 0 of MenACWY control vaccination. The receptor set was obtained from an adult in good health.

CDR3 sequence: CASSPLWPYSYNEQFF. In nucleotides, the CDR3 is TGTGCCAGCAGCCCCCTTTGGCCCTACTCCTACAATGAGCAGTTCTTC. The rearrangement links TRBV5-8 to TRBJ2-1; D ambiguous. The germline V and J ends were trimmed by 4 bases and 0 bases, with 14 bases remaining between them. This CDR3 region has 16 residues. The V gene's germline CDR1 is SGHTS and CDR2 YDEGEE.

This clone is a singleton in its sample. The CDR3 bases are TGTGCCAGCAGTTTGTCTGACAGGCCCAGGAGCTACACCTTC. Its translation: CASSLSDRPRSYTF. The chain links TRBV28 to TRBJ1-2, with a possible D match to TRBD1 (6 bases). The ends were cut back, 3 bases at V and 9 bases at J, with 17 bases in the middle. Per the germline V gene, CDR1 is MDHEN and CDR2 is SYDVKM. CDR3 size: 14 residues.

This clone is a singleton in its sample. This sequence joins TRBV5-5 and TRBJ1-1, with a weak D call TRBD1 (5 bases). Trimming removed 0 bases from V and 6 bases from J, with 12 bases in between. The CDR3 length is 14 residues. CDR1 SGHKS and CDR2 YYEKEE come from the germline V gene (reference sequence). As DNA, the CDR3 is TGTGCCAGCAGCTTGGTGAGTCGGGGGTCTGAAGCTTTCTTT. Translated, it gives CASSLVSRGSEAFF.

This rearrangement joins TRBV7-8 to TRBJ2-5, with 10 bases lining up with TRBD2. Germline values: CDR1 SGHVS, CDR2 FQNEAQ. V trimming: 2 bases; J trimming: 3 bases; junction bases outside the gene matches: 0. The CDR3 contains 14 residues. CDR3 nucleotide sequence: TGTGCCAGCAGCTTACTAGCGGGAGAAGAGACCCAGTACTTC. Its protein product is CASSLLAGEETQYF.

The chain carries TRBV28 and TRBJ2-3; the D gene is possibly TRBD2 (5 bases). This CDR3 is 14 amino acids long. V lost 4 bases and J 1 base, leaving 9 bases between the germline ends. Germline V gene sequence: CDR1 MDHEN, CDR2 SYDVKM. Here the CDR3 DNA reads TGTGCCAGCAGTTCGGGGTACCGCACAGATACGCAGTATTTT. This translates into CASSSGYRTDTQYF.

This chain links TRBV15 with TRBJ1-1; no definite D call. With 1 base removed from V and 6 bases from J, the gap between germline ends came to 15 bases. CDR3 length: 15 residues. Germline V gives CDR1 LNHNV, CDR2 YYDKDF (reference sequence). CDR3 sequence: CATSRVVTVPAEAFF. In DNA, the CDR3 is TGTGCCACCAGCAGAGTGGTAACGGTCCCCGCTGAAGCTTTCTTT.

This chain connects TRBV10-3 to TRBJ2-2; 9 nucleotides agree with TRBD2. The V gene's germline CDR1 is ENHRY and CDR2 SYGVKD. The V gene end was trimmed by 6 bases and the J gene end by 5 bases; junction bases not matched to a gene: 4. The length of the CDR3 is 14 residues. This CDR3 is CAIRREGRTGELFF. The DNA for the CDR3 is TGTGCCATCAGGCGGGAGGGTAGAACCGGGGAGCTGTTTTTT.

Notes on this clone: The same CDR3 also results from other DNA sequences found in this sample. This chain connects TRBV7-9 to TRBJ1-6; TRBD1 aligns across 9 bases. Trimming at V came to 5 bases and at J to 7 bases, leaving 3 bases not matched to a gene. CDR3 length equals 14 residues. Germline V gene sequence: CDR1 SEHNR, CDR2 FQNEAQ (reference sequence). The DNA for the CDR3 is TGTGCCAGCAGCACAGGGACAGGGAATTCACCCCTCCACTTT. Residues: CASSTGTGNSPLHF. Full variable domain (remainder filled in from reference TRBV7-9 and TRBJ1-6): DTGVSQNPRHKITKRGQNVTFRCDPISEHNRLYWYRQTLGQGPEFLTYFQNEAQLEKSRLLSDRFSAERPKGSFSTLEIQRTEQGDSAMYLCASSTGTGNSPLHFGNGTRLTVT.

The J gene is TRBJ2-5, the V gene TRBV25-1, with 7 bases fitting TRBD2. The J segment lost 5 bases and the V segment lost 1 base, leaving 7 bases of the junction unmatched. The CDR3 is 15 residues long. The V gene's germline CDR1 is MGHDK and CDR2 SYGVNS. DNA of the CDR3: TGTGCCAGCAGTGAATGGGGGGGAGGTCGGGAGACCCAGTACTTC. Protein product: CASSEWGGGRETQYF. Variable domain in full (rest from reference TRBV25-1 and TRBJ2-5): EADIYQTPRYLVIGTGKKITLECSQTMGHDKMYWYQQDPGMELHLIHYSYGVNSTEKGDLSSESTVSRIRTEHFPLTLESARPSHTSQYLCASSEWGGGRETQYFGPGTRLLVL.

The chain recombines TRBV6-2 or TRBV6-3 with TRBJ2-7, with 8 bases lining up with TRBD1. J lost 1 base, V lost 6 bases, and 14 bases had no gene match. The CDR3 consists of 17 residues. Germline V gives CDR1 MNHEY, CDR2 SVGEGT. The CDR3 here is CASSPRTGLGPSYEQYF. The CDR3 region has the DNA TGTGCCAGCAGCCCGCGGACAGGGCTGGGTCCTTCCTACGAGCAGTACTTC.

The V call is TRBV21-1, the J call TRBJ1-1. TRBV21-1 is classified as a pseudogene. There are 15 residues in the CDR3. Written as DNA, the CDR3 is TGTGCCAGCAGCAAATGCGGGGGGGACGGGACTGAAGCTTTCTTT. Translation gives CASSKCGGDGTEAFF.

V usage is TRBV19 and J usage is TRBJ1-5, with D possibly TRBD1 on 6 matching bases. The V end lost 5 bases, the J end lost 4 bases, and 21 bases lay between the germline ends. CDR1 and CDR2 from the germline V gene are LNHDA and SQIVND (reference sequence). This CDR3 contains 17 residues. The CDR3 nucleotides read TGTGCCAGTAGTCCAGAAAGCAGGGGCCGGTATAATCAGCCCCAGCATTTT. This codes for CASSPESRGRYNQPQHF.

CDR3 amino acids: CASSVTGFSGNTIYF. CDR3 sequence (DNA): TGTGCCAGCAGCGTTACAGGATTCTCTGGAAACACCATATATTTT. The rearrangement links TRBV9 to TRBJ1-3, with D maybe TRBD1 (5 bases). CDR3 size: 15 residues. V was shortened by 2 bases and J by 0 bases, with 9 bases between the two germline ends. Germline CDR1 and CDR2: SGDLS and YYNGEE.

CDR3 coding DNA: TGTGCCAGTAGGCTAGGACTACAAAACTTCGATGAGCAGTTCTTC. This encodes CASRLGLQNFDEQFF. The V gene is TRBV19, the J gene TRBJ2-1, with a weak D call TRBD2 (6 bases). The V gene's germline CDR1 is LNHDA and CDR2 SQIVND (reference sequence). V lost 6 bases to trimming and J lost 8 bases, with 20 bases between them. This CDR3 is 15 amino acids long. Together with reference TRBV19 and TRBJ2-1, the CDR3 gives the full variable domain: DGGITQSPKYLFRKEGQNVTLSCEQNLNHDAMYWYRQDPGQGLRLIYYSQIVNDFQKGDIAEGYSVSREKKESFPLTVTSAQKNPTAFYLCASRLGLQNFDEQFFGPGTRLTVL.

This chain links TRBV5-1 with TRBJ2-7; no clear D. CDR1 and CDR2 (germline): SGHRS, YFSETQ. This CDR3 is 13 amino acids long. Trimming took off 0 bases at V and 5 bases at J, with 9 bases between the two ends. CDR3 sequence: CASSLVGWDEQYF. The CDR3 nucleotides read TGCGCCAGCAGCTTGGTAGGGTGGGACGAGCAGTACTTC.

V usage is TRBV18 and J usage is TRBJ2-7, with TRBD1 matching over 7 bases. CDR3 length: 12 residues. V lost 6 bases and J lost 6; bases outside the gene matches: 5. Germline assignment: CDR1 KGHSH and CDR2 LQKENI. CDR3 DNA sequence: TGTGCCAGCTCGGACAGGTTAGGCGAGCAGTACTTC. It specifies CASSDRLGEQYF.

The chain uses TRBV7-2 and TRBJ1-1; TRBD1 matches at 8 bases. Germline V gives CDR1 SGHTA, CDR2 FQGNSA. The ends lost 5 bases at V and 5 bases at J; junction bases unmatched: 7. This CDR3 is 14 amino acids long. DNA of the CDR3: TGTGCCAGCAGCCTATACAGGGGGGAGACTGAAGCTTTCTTT. Translation: CASSLYRGETEAFF.